The next 30 T cell receptor beta chains were all read from a single sample in a study of T-cell memory formation after mild COVID-19. Each CDR3 protein gets one entry after TCRdb re-called the 5' RACE reads with MiXCR. Here the sample spans under 300,000 distinct CDR3 sequences, 15% to 20% being singletons. Sequenced sample: PBMCs or a T cell subset sorted from them (not recorded which). All receptors come from a man between 18 and 29 years old who had mild COVID-19 (a few samples of this study predate the infection). Cell type and time point are not known.

This clonotype has a handful of counts. The genes are TRBV5-1 and TRBJ1-2; 8 bases agree with TRBD1. The CDR3 has 14 residues. CDR1 SGHRS and CDR2 YFSETQ come from the germline V gene. Germline trimming cut 0 bases from V and 4 bases from J; bases unmatched to any gene: 2. CDR3 in amino acids: CASSLDRGAYGYTF. In nucleotides, the CDR3 is TGCGCCAGCAGCTTGGACAGGGGGGCCTATGGCTACACCTTC.

The chain carries TRBV7-3 and TRBJ1-2; D gene ambiguous. This CDR3 is 17 amino acids long. The V end was cut by 0 bases, the J end by 4 bases, with 18 bases between. Germline CDR1 is SGHTA and CDR2 is FQGTGA. The CDR3 DNA sequence: TGTGCCAGCAGCTTAACGCTAAGGACGGCGGCACTCTATGGCTACACCTTC. Translating it yields CASSLTLRTAALYGYTF. The entire variable domain, with the rest obtained from reference TRBV7-3 and TRBJ1-2, is as follows: GAGVSQTPSNKVTEKGKYVELRCDPISGHTALYWYRQSLGQGPEFLIYFQGTGAADDSGLPNDRFFAVRPEGSVSTLKIQRTERGDSAVYLCASSLTLRTAALYGYTFGSGTRLTVV.

The chain couples TRBV29-1 to TRBJ1-5, with D maybe TRBD1 (5 bases). Germline-derived CDR1 and CDR2 are SQVTM and ANQGSEA. Trimming removed 4 bases at V and 5 bases at J, with 12 bases between. The CDR3 contains 13 residues. The CDR3 DNA reads as TGCAGCGTTGTAGGGGTTTTCGATCAGCCCCAGCATTTT. It translates to CSVVGVFDQPQHF.

The V gene is TRBV18, the J gene TRBJ2-5, with D perhaps being TRBD1 or TRBD2 (5 bases each). The CDR3 covers 13 residues. Germline V CDR1 and CDR2: KGHSH, LQKENI. The V end lost 4 bases, the J end lost 5 bases, and 11 bases lay between the germline ends. CDR3 DNA: TGTGCCAGCTCACGGGACCGGATGGAGACCCAGTACTTC. It translates to CASSRDRMETQYF.

This clonotype has more than one count but fewer than ten. The genes are TRBV18 and TRBJ2-7; 7 positions agree with TRBD1. Germline trimming cut 6 bases from V and 4 bases from J; bases unmatched to any gene: 12. The CDR3 consists of 15 residues. Germline CDR1 KGHSH, CDR2 LQKENI. The CDR3 DNA is TGTGCCAGCTCTCTTGGGACAGAAAGCTTATACGAGCAGTACGTC. This gives the protein CASSLGTESLYEQYV.

This clonotype was recorded a few times. This sequence joins TRBV20-1 and TRBJ1-1, with D hard to call. This CDR3 region has 12 residues. Germline V gene sequence: CDR1 DFQATT, CDR2 SNEGSKA (reference sequence). V was clipped by 6 bases and J by 4 bases, with 12 bases between them. The DNA for the CDR3 is TGCAGTGCCCGGACGAGGAGCACTGAAGCTTTCTTT. Protein product: CSARTRSTEAFF.

This clonotype was picked up a small number of times. This chain connects TRBV29-1 to TRBJ2-3, with 16 bases identical to TRBD2. This CDR3 spans 16 amino acids. V dropped 5 bases and J dropped 4; count of bases not matched to a gene: 6. CDR1 and CDR2 (germline): SQVTM, ANQGSEA. CDR3 sequence reads: CSVQGLAGGRADTQYF. DNA of the CDR3: TGCAGCGTTCAGGGACTAGCGGGGGGGCGTGCAGATACGCAGTATTTT.

The CDR3 sequence is CSARDLGGNEKLFF. The DNA of the CDR3 is TGCAGTGCTAGAGACTTGGGGGGCAATGAAAAACTGTTTTTT. V usage is TRBV20-1 and J usage is TRBJ1-4; maybe TRBD1 (6 bases). The V end lost 0 bases, the J end lost 5 bases, and 10 bases lay between the germline ends. There are 14 residues in the CDR3. In germline, CDR1 is DFQATT, CDR2 SNEGSKA (reference sequence).

The sample holds many counts of this clonotype. The CDR3 loop reads CASSLSTGDPGYTF. In DNA, the CDR3 is TGCGCCAGCAGCTTGTCGACGGGGGACCCTGGCTACACCTTC. The chain has TRBV5-1 and TRBJ1-2; D possibly corresponds to TRBD1 (5 bases). The CDR3 sequence is 14 residues long. CDR1 is SGHRS, CDR2 YFSETQ, per germline. Between the trimmed V and J ends, which lost 1 base and 7 bases, there was a span of 14 bases.

The genes are TRBV7-2 and TRBJ1-6; 7 bases map to TRBD1. CDR3 length equals 17 residues. Trimming took 1 base from V and 10 from J; bases not matched to a gene: 13. Per the germline V gene, CDR1 is SGHTA and CDR2 is FQGNSA. The CDR3, as DNA: TGTGCCAGCAGCTTAGAAGGGGGCGGAGGGAGTAGCTCACCCCTCCACTTT. Amino acids: CASSLEGGGGSSSPLHF.

This clonotype was seen more than once but under ten times. V gene TRBV5-6 combines with J gene TRBJ2-3; TRBD1 aligns across 8 bases. Per the germline V gene, CDR1 is SGHDT and CDR2 is YYEEEE. Trimming took 3 bases from V and 4 from J; bases not matched to a gene: 7. The CDR3 covers 15 residues. CDR3 coding DNA: TGTGCCAGCAGCTGGGGAGGACAGGGAGCAGATACGCAGTATTTT. Encoded protein: CASSWGGQGADTQYF. The whole variable domain, remainder taken from reference TRBV5-6 and TRBJ2-3, is DAGVTQSPTHLIKTRGQQVTLRCSPKSGHDTVSWYQQALGQGPQFIFQYYEEEERQRGNFPDRFSGHQFPNYSSELNVNALLLGDSALYLCASSWGGQGADTQYFGPGTRLTVL.

V gene TRBV12-3 or TRBV12-4 combines with J gene TRBJ1-2; tentative D call: TRBD1 (5 bases). The germline V and J ends were trimmed by 2 bases and 8 bases, with 12 bases remaining between them. The CDR3 extends over 13 amino acids. The CDR3 region has the DNA TGTGCCAGCAGTTTATCCGGGGCGGGCGGCTACACCTTC. Residues: CASSLSGAGGYTF.

Only a few counts were recorded for this clonotype. V and J are TRBV7-6 and TRBJ2-1, with 11 bases that match TRBD2. V dropped 5 bases and J dropped 7; count of bases not matched to a gene: 7. This CDR3 is built from 15 residues. The germline V gene has CDR1 SGHVS and CDR2 FNYEAQ. For the CDR3, the DNA is TGTGCCAGCAGCCCAGCGGGACTAGCGGCAAATGAGCAGTTCTTC. It yields the protein CASSPAGLAANEQFF.

This clonotype came up a few times. V usage is TRBV7-2 and J usage is TRBJ2-5, with D unclear. V lost 3 bases and J lost 9, with 11 bases in between. This CDR3 region has 12 residues. In germline, CDR1 is SGHTA, CDR2 FQGNSA. CDR3 nucleotides: TGTGCCAGCAGCTTCCCGAGTTGGGCCCAGTACTTC. Protein: CASSFPSWAQYF. Based on the CDR3 plus reference TRBV7-2 and TRBJ2-5, the full variable domain is GAGVSQSPSNKVTEKGKDVELRCDPISGHTALYWYRQSLGQGLEFLIYFQGNSAPDKSGLPSDRFSAERTGGSVSTLTIQRTQQEDSAVYLCASSFPSWAQYFGPGTRLLVL.

The CDR3 is CASGPQGPPGELFF. For the CDR3, the DNA is TGCGCCAGCGGCCCACAGGGCCCGCCCGGGGAGCTGTTTTTT. The V gene is TRBV5-1, the J gene TRBJ2-2; tentatively, D is TRBD1 (6 bases). CDR3 length: 14 residues. Trimming pared 7 bases from V and 6 bases from J, leaving 16 bases between. CDR1 is SGHRS and CDR2 is YFSETQ in the germline V gene.

The table lists this clonotype with a few counts. The gene calls are TRBV5-1 and TRBJ1-1; 12 nucleotides match TRBD1. This CDR3 is built from 17 residues. Germline lookup yields CDR1 SGHRS and CDR2 YFSETQ. V gave up 5 bases and J gave up 1 base; unmatched junction bases: 9. As DNA, the CDR3 is TGCGCCAGCAGGGAGCCGGGACAGGGGGCTGAGAACACTGAAGCTTTCTTT. It is translated as CASREPGQGAENTEAFF.

The rearrangement joins TRBV18 to TRBJ2-4; the D call may be TRBD1 or TRBD2 (5 bases each). The CDR3 is made up of 14 amino acids. V was clipped by 6 bases and J by 9 bases, with 18 bases between them. The germline V gene encodes CDR1 KGHSH and CDR2 LQKENI. CDR3 sequence: CASSQSGDVSIQYF. CDR3 coding DNA: TGTGCCAGCTCTCAATCCGGGGACGTGAGCATTCAGTACTTC.

This clonotype was seen ten or more times. The rearrangement uses TRBV5-1 and TRBJ1-3; no reliable D call. V lost 4 bases and J lost 5, with 7 bases in between. The CDR3 totals 12 residues. Germline CDR1 reads SGHRS; CDR2 reads YFSETQ. CDR3 nucleotides: TGCGCCAGCAGCATGGGAAGAAACACCATATATTTT. This sequence encodes CASSMGRNTIYF.

This clonotype came up a few times. The chain recombines TRBV4-3 with TRBJ1-2; 9 positions match TRBD1. J was trimmed by 6 bases and V by 5 bases; bases with no gene match: 7. CDR3 length: 14 amino acids. Per the germline V gene, CDR1 is LGHNA and CDR2 is YSLEER. DNA of the CDR3: TGCGCCAGCAGCTTGACCGGGACAGGGAATGGCTACACCTTC. Its translation: CASSLTGTGNGYTF.

This rearrangement joins TRBV29-1 to TRBJ2-7; 7 nucleotides line up with TRBD1. The CDR3 runs to 13 residues. From germline, CDR1 is SQVTM and CDR2 ANQGSEA. The ends lost 0 bases at V and 6 bases at J; junction bases unmatched: 5. The DNA for the CDR3 is TGCAGCGTTGAAGACCAGACAGGGAGCGAGCAGTACTTC. Its protein product is CSVEDQTGSEQYF.

This clonotype was detected a few times. The chain carries TRBV29-1 and TRBJ1-1; perhaps TRBD1 as D (5 bases). CDR3 length: 13 residues. Germline loops: CDR1 SQVTM, CDR2 ANQGSEA. Trimming stripped 6 bases from V and 3 bases from J, with 14 bases between. CDR3 nucleotide sequence: TGCAGCGTAGGGGTACGGCTGGACACTGAAGCTTTCTTT. Translation gives CSVGVRLDTEAFF.

This clonotype has ten or more counts. The chain has TRBV7-9 and TRBJ1-2; no reliable D call. Trimming left V 5 bases short and J 6 bases short, with 10 bases between. The CDR3 covers 12 residues. Germline values: CDR1 SEHNR, CDR2 FQNEAQ (reference sequence). The CDR3 DNA follows: TGTGCCAGCAGCGCTAATGGCGATGGCTACACCTTC. It is translated as CASSANGDGYTF.

This clonotype was observed at least ten times. The gene calls are TRBV7-9 and TRBJ2-1; 7 nucleotides match TRBD1. With 1 base clipped from V and 3 bases from J, the junction kept 3 bases outside the gene matches. The CDR3 is 15 residues long. Per the germline V gene, CDR1 is SEHNR and CDR2 is FQNEAQ (reference sequence). The CDR3 nucleotides are TGTGCCAGCAGCTTAGAAGGGGGCAGCTACAATGAGCAGTTCTTC. Amino acid sequence: CASSLEGGSYNEQFF.

The sample holds a few counts of this clonotype. The genes are TRBV19 and TRBJ1-2, with D possibly being TRBD1 (6 bases). V lost 5 bases and J 4 bases, leaving 20 bases between the germline ends. Germline lookup yields CDR1 LNHDA and CDR2 SQIVND (reference sequence). The length of the CDR3 is 16 residues. CDR3 amino acids: CASSHAGQGTAYGYTF. The CDR3 DNA sequence: TGTGCCAGTAGTCACGCGGGGCAGGGGACTGCCTATGGCTACACCTTC.

V and J are TRBV7-9 and TRBJ2-1; TRBD2 matches 14 bases. CDR3 length: 17 amino acids. Per germline, CDR1 SEHNR and CDR2 FQNEAQ (reference sequence). The V and J ends lost 5 bases and 10 bases, in that order; junction bases with no gene match: 13. DNA of the CDR3: TGTGCCAGCAGCCCGACTAGCGGGGGGGCCGGTTTCAAGGAGCAGTTCTTC. It encodes CASSPTSGGAGFKEQFF.

The chain uses TRBV19 and TRBJ2-6, with D unresolved. V was clipped by 6 bases and J by 4 bases, with 7 bases between them. This CDR3 contains 13 residues. The germline gives CDR1 LNHDA, CDR2 SQIVND (reference sequence). CDR3 DNA sequence: TGTGCCAGTAGCCCCCGGGGGGCCAACGTCCTGACTTTC. Protein sequence: CASSPRGANVLTF.

The table lists this clonotype with a few counts. The rearrangement joins TRBV7-2 to TRBJ1-5; D gene uncertain. With 2 bases removed from V and 8 bases from J, the gap between germline ends came to 13 bases. The germline V gene has CDR1 SGHTA and CDR2 FQGNSA. The CDR3 totals 14 residues. CDR3 sequence: CASSLRAVSEPQHF. In DNA form, the CDR3 reads TGTGCCAGCAGCTTACGGGCAGTGTCGGAGCCCCAGCATTTT.

V is TRBV7-2 and J is TRBJ2-1; 14 bases fit TRBD2. CDR3 length equals 19 residues. Germline V lookup: CDR1 SGHTA, CDR2 FQGNSA. V lost 0 bases to trimming and J lost 5 bases; unmatched junction nucleotides: 9. The DNA for the CDR3 is TGTGCCAGCAGCTTAGCAGGACAGGGACTAGCGGGGGTTAACAATGAGCAGTTCTTC. It encodes CASSLAGQGLAGVNNEQFF.

This clonotype was seen a few times. The chain is built from TRBV12-3 or TRBV12-4 and TRBJ1-2; TRBD1 aligns across 8 bases. V was clipped by 7 bases and J by 8 bases; unmatched bases: 6. There are 12 residues in the CDR3. CDR3 sequence reads: CASTRGRGGYTF. For the CDR3, the DNA is TGTGCCAGCACCAGGGGGCGCGGAGGCTACACCTTC.

The J gene is TRBJ2-5, the V gene TRBV12-3 or TRBV12-4; D remains ambiguous. The CDR3 is 14 amino acids. Trimming took off 3 bases at V and 5 bases at J, with 13 bases between the two ends. As DNA, the CDR3 is TGTGCCAGCAGTTTTTTTAGGGTTCTTGAGACCCAGTACTTC. Translation: CASSFFRVLETQYF.